The present T cell receptor beta chain was sequenced within a study of CD8 T cells in Susac syndrome. General study points: An acknowledgment was made by the study that its TCR sequencing and HLA analysis involved relatively few individuals.

With 4 bases clipped from V and 1 base from J, the junction kept 5 bases outside the gene matches. Germline V gene lookup returns CDR1 SQVTM and CDR2 ANQGSEA. CDR3 length: 14 amino acids. On this clonotype: Its matching antigen is unknown.

RNA in amounts of roughly 0.5 to 1 ug was reverse transcribed with random hexamers. TCRdb re-called the immunoSEQ multiplex PCR reads with MiXCR, one entry per CDR3 protein. The data contain about 210,000 distinct CDR3 sequences, 85% to 95% of them seen just once; the ten biggest clones take up around 0.093%. TCR beta was sequenced from blood CD8+ and CD4+ T cells. Healthy donors acted as controls, with matching for age and sex. TEMRA cells were enriched by FACS, while CD8+ and CD4+ T cells were obtained through a negative isolation that was performed magnetically. The TCR sequence derives from a human donor in good health. The chain carries TRBV29-1 and TRBJ2-7, with TRBD2 identical over 9 bases. The sequencing sample was made of CD4+ T cells from PBMCs. DNA of the CDR3: TGCAGCGTTGCGGCGCTAGCGGGATCCTACGAGCAGTACGTC. Translating gives CSVAALAGSYEQYV.